These 12 T cell receptor beta chains share one sample of origin, sequenced in a study of cytomegalovirus exposure and HLA in healthy donors. TCRdb keeps only in-frame clones here, not all; method: immunoSEQ multiplex PCR. This sample has around 250,000 clones, with 90% found just once. The sequenced material came from PBMCs. These receptor sequences come from a woman aged 18-35 years in good health and CMV-seronegative.

The V gene is TRBV18, the J gene TRBJ1-6, with D possibly being TRBD1 (6 bases). Per germline, CDR1 KGHSH and CDR2 LQKENI. The CDR3 spans 13 residues. V gave up 6 bases and J gave up 13 bases, with 16 bases separating them. The CDR3 bases are TGTGCCAGCTCCGGGGGGGCAGGGGAGCCCCTCCACTTT. Its protein is CASSGGAGEPLHF.

This clone turned up a few times. The rearrangement links TRBV7-8 to TRBJ2-7; the D is unclear. This CDR3 is built from 13 residues. Trimming took off 6 bases at V and 3 bases at J, with 12 bases between the two ends. CDR1 and CDR2 (germline): SGHVS, FQNEAQ. CDR3 DNA sequence: TGTGCCAGCAGAAAGAGCACGGGCTACGAGCAGTACTTC. This sequence encodes CASRKSTGYEQYF.

The J gene is TRBJ1-6, the V gene TRBV6-1, with a weak D call TRBD1 (6 bases). The CDR3 is 16 residues long. The V end lost 3 bases, the J end lost 2 bases, and 11 bases lay between the germline ends. Germline lookup yields CDR1 MNHNS and CDR2 SASEGT. The CDR3 DNA is TGTGCCAGCAGTGAGTTCGGACAGACCTATAATTCACCCCTCCACTTT. As protein: CASSEFGQTYNSPLHF.

This rearrangement joins TRBV5-6 to TRBJ1-6; D is unclear. This CDR3 spans 17 amino acids. V was clipped by 0 bases and J by 6 bases, with 16 bases between them. CDR1 and CDR2 from the germline V gene are SGHDT and YYEEEE. CDR3 in amino acids: CASSLGRGGSRNSPLHF. The CDR3 DNA reads as TGTGCCAGCAGCTTGGGACGGGGTGGCAGCCGTAATTCACCCCTCCACTTT.

In this sample, this clone turned up once. The V and J genes are TRBV5-4 and TRBJ2-7; 9 bases map to TRBD1. V shed 1 base and J 4 bases; nucleotides not matched to a gene: 6. Germline V gives CDR1 SGHNT, CDR2 YYREEE (reference sequence). The CDR3 loop spans 15 amino acids. DNA of the CDR3: TGTGCCAGCAGCTTGTCCACGGGACAGGGTTACGAGCAGTACTTC. It specifies CASSLSTGQGYEQYF.

The rearrangement uses TRBV4-1 and TRBJ2-2, with D possibly being TRBD2 (6 bases). The CDR3 covers 15 residues. Germline V gene lookup returns CDR1 MGHRA and CDR2 YSYEKL. The V end was cut by 6 bases, the J end by 0 bases, with 11 bases between. The CDR3 DNA is TGCGCCAGCAGACAGGAGGGGACGAACACCGGGGAGCTGTTTTTT. This gives the protein CASRQEGTNTGELFF.

The V and J genes are TRBV7-2 and TRBJ2-7, with 7 bases that match TRBD1. The trim removed 5 bases at V and 4 bases at J, leaving 11 bases unmatched. The CDR3 runs 15 residues. Germline V gene data show CDR1 as SGHTA and CDR2 as FQGNSA. CDR3 region: CASSHGTVQVYEQYF. The CDR3 DNA reads as TGTGCCAGCAGCCACGGGACAGTCCAAGTATACGAGCAGTACTTC.

The rearrangement links TRBV29-1 to TRBJ1-2, with 11 positions matching TRBD1. V was pared by 3 bases and J by 6 bases, with 6 bases of the junction left unmatched. The CDR3 length is 14 residues. From germline, CDR1 is SQVTM and CDR2 ANQGSEA. For the CDR3, the DNA is TGCAGCGTTGAGCGGACAGGGGGCAAGCATGGCTACACCTTC. Translation gives CSVERTGGKHGYTF.

The chain recombines TRBV2 with TRBJ1-4; D is perhaps TRBD1 (5 bases). Germline V gene lookup returns CDR1 SNHLY and CDR2 FYNNEI. This CDR3 is built from 16 residues. V lost 6 bases to trimming and J lost 0 bases, with 14 bases between them. Written as DNA, the CDR3 is TGTGCCAGCAGCCAAGACAGTCCCGCAACTAATGAAAAACTGTTTTTT. It translates to CASSQDSPATNEKLFF.

V gene TRBV4-3 combines with J gene TRBJ1-6; no definite D call. Germline CDR1 LGHNA, CDR2 YSLEER. The CDR3 spans 14 residues. Trimming left V 0 bases short and J 11 bases short, with 11 bases between. The CDR3 is CASSQDRVGTPLHF. The CDR3, as DNA: TGCGCCAGCAGCCAAGACAGAGTCGGGACACCCCTCCACTTT.

V gene TRBV4-3 combines with J gene TRBJ2-1; no definite D call. The CDR3 totals 12 residues. Germline loops: CDR1 LGHNA, CDR2 YSLEER. Trimming stripped 1 base from V and 5 bases from J, with 3 bases between. CDR3 region: CASSQADNEQFF. The CDR3 region has the DNA TGCGCCAGCAGCCAAGCGGACAATGAGCAGTTCTTC.

The chain links TRBV19 to TRBJ1-1; TRBD1 agrees at 9 bases. Trimming removed 5 bases from V and 4 bases from J; junction bases left unmatched: 5. The length of the CDR3 is 14 residues. CDR1 and CDR2 (germline): LNHDA, SQIVND (reference sequence). The CDR3 spells CASSLTGGLTEAFF. In DNA form, the CDR3 reads TGTGCCAGTAGTTTGACAGGGGGTCTCACTGAAGCTTTCTTT.